A single sample is the source of the 28 T cell receptor beta chains below, sequenced in a study of blood T cell repertoires in COVID-19. Produced via immunoSEQ multiplex PCR; TCRdb's table is partial and in-frame only. The sample consists of 250,000 to 350,000 clones, around nine tenths of them appearing once. Sequenced sample: PBMCs or T cells enriched from blood (not recorded which). The receptors originated from a woman aged 25 to 39 who had recovered from COVID-19.

The chain joins TRBV6-2 or TRBV6-3 to TRBJ2-3; perhaps TRBD2 as D (7 bases). This CDR3 has 19 amino acids. Per the germline V gene, CDR1 is MNHEY and CDR2 is SVGEGT. Trimming pared 5 bases from V and 0 bases from J, leaving 24 bases between. This CDR3 reads CASSGALAGANPSTDTQYF. The DNA of the CDR3 is TGTGCCAGCAGTGGCGCTTTGGCGGGGGCAAATCCTAGCACAGATACGCAGTATTTT.

The chain links TRBV2 to TRBJ2-2; the match to TRBD1 covers 7 bases. The CDR3 covers 14 residues. The germline gives CDR1 SNHLY, CDR2 FYNNEI. The ends lost 5 bases at V and 4 bases at J; junction bases unmatched: 4. The CDR3 sequence: CASSRDRVTGELFF. Written as DNA, the CDR3 is TGTGCCAGCAGTCGGGACAGAGTCACCGGGGAGCTGTTTTTT. The full variable domain, its missing parts supplied by reference TRBV2 and TRBJ2-2, is EPEVTQTPSHQVTQMGQEVILRCVPISNHLYFYWYRQILGQKVEFLVSFYNNEISEKSEIFDDQFSVERPDGSNFTLKIRSTKLEDSAMYFCASSRDRVTGELFFGEGSRLTVL.

The chain uses TRBV5-5 and TRBJ2-1, with 14 bases identical to TRBD2. Germline V gene data show CDR1 as SGHKS and CDR2 as YYEKEE (reference sequence). There are 15 residues in the CDR3. With 4 bases clipped from V and 9 bases from J, the junction kept 6 bases outside the gene matches. The CDR3 region is CASSPRTSGGSEQFF. CDR3 bases: TGTGCCAGCAGCCCCCGGACTAGCGGGGGGTCTGAGCAGTTCTTC.

CDR3: CASSPSTGHNYGYTF. CDR3 nucleotide sequence: TGTGCCAGCTCACCTTCGACAGGGCATAACTATGGCTACACCTTC. The V and J genes are TRBV18 and TRBJ1-2; 7 bases are shared with TRBD1. With 3 bases clipped from V and 1 base from J, the junction kept 5 bases outside the gene matches. Germline V gene lookup returns CDR1 KGHSH and CDR2 LQKENI. This CDR3 has 15 amino acids.

The V and J genes are TRBV5-1 and TRBJ2-3; D possibly corresponds to TRBD1 (6 bases). Trimming cost V 4 bases and J 3 bases, with 18 bases left between them. The CDR3 has 16 residues. Germline lookup yields CDR1 SGHRS and CDR2 YFSETQ. CDR3 sequence (DNA): TGCGCCAGCAGCGGGCGGACAGTGCGTCTGACAGATACGCAGTATTTT. Protein product: CASSGRTVRLTDTQYF.

The chain couples TRBV30 to TRBJ2-2; no reliable D call. V lost 3 bases to trimming and J lost 5 bases, with 7 bases between them. This CDR3 is 12 amino acids long. Per the germline V gene, CDR1 is GTSNPN and CDR2 is SVGIG (reference sequence). The CDR3 DNA is TGTGCCTGGAGCCCCAGGACCGGGGAGCTGTTTTTT. Translating gives CAWSPRTGELFF.

J is TRBJ1-1 and V is TRBV11-2; TRBD1 might be the D (5 bases). The length of the CDR3 is 15 residues. CDR1 and CDR2 (germline): SGHAT, FQNNGV. V lost 1 base and J lost 1, with 10 bases in between. The CDR3 region is CASSLGVGQNTEAFF. Written as DNA, the CDR3 is TGTGCCAGCAGCTTAGGAGTCGGACAGAACACTGAAGCTTTCTTT. The full variable domain, completed using reference TRBV11-2 and TRBJ1-1, is EAGVAQSPRYKIIEKRQSVAFWCNPISGHATLYWYQQILGQGPKLLIQFQNNGVVDDSQLPKDRFSAERLKGVDSTLKIQPAKLEDSAVYLCASSLGVGQNTEAFFGQGTRLTVV.

This clone occurred once. DNA for the CDR3: TGTGCCTGGAGTGAAGCTAGCGTTGTCACAGATACGCAGTATTTT. Translating it yields CAWSEASVVTDTQYF. The genes are TRBV30 and TRBJ2-3; the D gene is possibly TRBD2 (6 bases). Deletions cut 1 base from V and 2 bases from J, with 13 bases between. The CDR3 runs to 15 residues. Germline-derived CDR1 and CDR2 are GTSNPN and SVGIG (reference sequence).

The chain joins TRBV10-1 to TRBJ1-2; tentative D call: TRBD1 (5 bases). The germline V and J ends were trimmed by 3 bases and 8 bases, with 10 bases remaining between them. The CDR3 has 12 amino acids. Germline assignment: CDR1 WNHNN and CDR2 SYGVQD (reference sequence). CDR3 amino acids: CASSDGGVGYTF. CDR3 in DNA: TGCGCCAGCAGTGATGGGGGGGTCGGCTACACCTTC.

The chain carries TRBV10-3 and TRBJ2-1; TRBD2 matches 8 bases. There are 14 residues in the CDR3. Trimming cost V 7 bases and J 8 bases; bases outside gene matches: 10. Germline V gene lookup returns CDR1 ENHRY and CDR2 SYGVKD. This chain's CDR3 is CAINTAPGGDEQFF. CDR3 bases: TGTGCCATCAATACAGCGCCGGGAGGGGATGAGCAGTTCTTC.

The CDR3, as DNA: TGTGCCACCAGCAGAGATATTCGACACAATGAAAAACTGTTTTTT. As protein: CATSRDIRHNEKLFF. The V call is TRBV15, the J call TRBJ1-4; D call uncertain. Trimming pared 0 bases from V and 5 bases from J, leaving 10 bases between. Germline CDR1 LNHNV, CDR2 YYDKDF (reference sequence). The CDR3 has 15 residues.

This chain joins TRBV19 and TRBJ2-1, with 8 bases aligning to TRBD1. V lost 5 bases, J lost 6 bases, and 6 bases stayed unmatched. The CDR3 is 14 amino acids. Looked up from germline, CDR1 is LNHDA and CDR2 is SQIVND (reference sequence). This CDR3 reads CASSGTGQINEQFF. CDR3 DNA: TGTGCCAGTAGTGGGACAGGACAAATCAATGAGCAGTTCTTC. The complete variable domain, with remaining parts taken from reference TRBV19 and TRBJ2-1, reads DGGITQSPKYLFRKEGQNVTLSCEQNLNHDAMYWYRQDPGQGLRLIYYSQIVNDFQKGDIAEGYSVSREKKESFPLTVTSAQKNPTAFYLCASSGTGQINEQFFGPGTRLTVL.

As for this clone: Other DNA sequences in the same sample also yield this CDR3. V gene TRBV6-5 combines with J gene TRBJ1-3; D unresolved. With 6 bases removed from V and 4 bases from J, the gap between germline ends came to 10 bases. The CDR3 loop spans 13 amino acids. CDR1 is MNHEY and CDR2 is SVGAGI in the germline V gene. CDR3 sequence (DNA): TGTGCCAGCAGCACTGAGCTGGGAAACACCATATATTTT. As protein: CASSTELGNTIYF.

The CDR3 reads CASSLTGRGDEKLFF. In DNA, the CDR3 is TGTGCCAGCAGCTTAACGGGCAGGGGTGATGAAAAACTGTTTTTT. The chain uses TRBV11-2 and TRBJ1-4; D may be TRBD1 (6 bases). CDR3 length equals 15 residues. Germline V gene sequence: CDR1 SGHAT, CDR2 FQNNGV. Trimming took off 2 bases at V and 6 bases at J, with 13 bases between the two ends.

The gene calls are TRBV19 and TRBJ1-1; 10 nucleotides line up with TRBD1. Germline values: CDR1 LNHDA, CDR2 SQIVND (reference sequence). This CDR3 region has 15 residues. The V and J ends lost 3 bases and 9 bases, in that order; junction bases with no gene match: 10. CDR3 coding DNA: TGTGCCAGTAGTATTGATTTCGGGACAGGGGCAAAAGCTTTCTTT. As protein: CASSIDFGTGAKAFF.

This clone was seen a few times. The chain carries TRBV7-2 and TRBJ2-2, with a tentative D call TRBD1 (6 bases). CDR3 length equals 17 residues. Germline values: CDR1 SGHTA, CDR2 FQGNSA. The ends were cut back, 5 bases at V and 0 bases at J, with 16 bases in the middle. CDR3 bases: TGTGCCAGCAGCCTAGAAGACAGGTACGCGAACACCGGGGAGCTGTTTTTT. Its protein is CASSLEDRYANTGELFF. Looking up the rest from reference TRBV7-2 and TRBJ2-2 gives the full variable domain: GAGVSQSPSNKVTEKGKDVELRCDPISGHTALYWYRQSLGQGLEFLIYFQGNSAPDKSGLPSDRFSAERTGGSVSTLTIQRTQQEDSAVYLCASSLEDRYANTGELFFGEGSRLTVL.

The J gene is TRBJ1-1, the V gene TRBV12-3 or TRBV12-4, with D perhaps TRBD1 (6 bases). There are 13 residues in the CDR3. Trimming removed 2 bases from V and 3 bases from J, with 7 bases in between. The chain's CDR3 is CASSLTGHTEAFF. DNA for the CDR3: TGTGCCAGCAGTTTAACAGGGCACACTGAAGCTTTCTTT.

The V call is TRBV5-1, the J call TRBJ2-3, with D perhaps TRBD2 (5 bases). The germline V gene has CDR1 SGHRS and CDR2 YFSETQ. This CDR3 is built from 12 residues. Trimming took off 9 bases at V and 2 bases at J, with 10 bases between the two ends. In nucleotides, the CDR3 is TGCGCCACCAAAGGACTCACAGATACGCAGTATTTT. Translation: CATKGLTDTQYF.

This clone has only one observation. The chain joins TRBV18 to TRBJ2-5, with 7 bases aligning to TRBD1. This CDR3 is 17 amino acids long. Per the germline V gene, CDR1 is KGHSH and CDR2 is LQKENI. V shed 3 bases, J shed 2 bases, and the junction held 12 bases outside the gene matches. CDR3 protein: CASSPRDRDSLQETQYF. CDR3 in DNA: TGTGCCAGCTCACCCCGCGACCGGGACAGCCTGCAAGAGACCCAGTACTTC.

The J gene is TRBJ1-1, the V gene TRBV5-1; D ambiguous. Trimming took 0 bases from V and 2 from J, leaving 8 bases between them. The CDR3 spans 14 residues. Germline-derived CDR1 and CDR2 are SGHRS and YFSETQ. DNA for the CDR3: TGCGCCAGCAGCTTGGAACGGACTAACACTGAAGCTTTCTTT. Translated, it gives CASSLERTNTEAFF.

The gene calls are TRBV27 and TRBJ2-7; 10 bases map to TRBD1. With 5 bases clipped from V and 2 bases from J, the junction kept 9 bases outside the gene matches. There are 16 residues in the CDR3. Germline V gene data show CDR1 as MNHEY and CDR2 as SMNVEV (reference sequence). The CDR3 DNA follows: TGTGCCAGCAGTCCCATCGACAGGGGGCAAACCTACGAGCAGTACTTC. Translation gives CASSPIDRGQTYEQYF.

The chain combines TRBV5-6 with TRBJ1-2; possible D gene TRBD1, 5 bases. The V and J ends lost 0 bases and 5 bases respectively, with 11 bases between them. CDR1 SGHDT and CDR2 YYEEEE come from the germline V gene. The CDR3 runs to 14 residues. The CDR3 region has the DNA TGTGCCAGCAGCTTGGGGACACCCCGGTATGGCTACACCTTC. It is translated as CASSLGTPRYGYTF.

The table lists this clone with a count of one. The CDR3 nucleotides are TGTGCCATCAGGCCCCCCGCGGATAATTCACCCCTCCACTTT. Protein sequence: CAIRPPADNSPLHF. The chain joins TRBV10-3 to TRBJ1-6; D unresolved. This CDR3 is 14 amino acids long. The V end lost 6 bases, the J end lost 5 bases, and 11 bases lay between the germline ends. CDR1 and CDR2 from the germline V gene are ENHRY and SYGVKD.

The gene calls are TRBV27 and TRBJ1-5, with TRBD1 matching over 8 bases. This CDR3 comprises 14 residues. CDR1 MNHEY and CDR2 SMNVEV come from the germline V gene (reference sequence). Unmatched junction bases numbered 5, after V lost 5 bases and J lost 5 bases. The DNA for the CDR3 is TGTGCCAGCAGTCCCTGGACAGGGCATCAGCCCCAGCATTTT. It encodes CASSPWTGHQPQHF.

The genes are TRBV11-3 and TRBJ2-3, with 14 bases that match TRBD2. Trimming removed 5 bases from V and 5 bases from J; junction bases left unmatched: 12. This CDR3 has 18 residues. Germline CDR1 SGHNT, CDR2 YENEEA. The CDR3 loop reads CASSRTVGTSGGGDTQYF. DNA of the CDR3: TGTGCCAGCAGCCGAACCGTTGGGACTAGCGGGGGCGGAGATACGCAGTATTTT.

A single count supports this clone. The chain recombines TRBV19 with TRBJ1-4, with a tentative D call TRBD1 (5 bases). Between the trimmed V and J ends, which lost 7 bases and 8 bases, there was a span of 17 bases. This CDR3 contains 14 residues. Germline lookup yields CDR1 LNHDA and CDR2 SQIVND (reference sequence). The CDR3 sequence is CASTDRGVGEKLFF. The CDR3 DNA sequence: TGTGCCAGTACCGATCGGGGGGTCGGGGAAAAACTGTTTTTT.

The CDR3 sequence: CASSGGQAFSGNTIYF. As DNA, the CDR3 is TGTGCCAGTAGTGGAGGACAGGCCTTCTCTGGAAACACCATATATTTT. The V gene is TRBV19, the J gene TRBJ1-3; 7 bases align to TRBD1. J lost 0 bases, V lost 5 bases, and 7 bases had no gene match. Per the germline V gene, CDR1 is LNHDA and CDR2 is SQIVND (reference sequence). CDR3 length equals 16 residues.

This chain links TRBV10-3 with TRBJ1-1; 8 bases line up with TRBD1. The CDR3 is 14 residues long. V trimming: 6 bases; J trimming: 4 bases; junction bases outside the gene matches: 7. In germline, CDR1 is ENHRY, CDR2 SYGVKD. CDR3 in DNA: TGTGCCATCAGACAGGGGGTGGGACGCACTGAAGCTTTCTTT. It codes for CAIRQGVGRTEAFF.